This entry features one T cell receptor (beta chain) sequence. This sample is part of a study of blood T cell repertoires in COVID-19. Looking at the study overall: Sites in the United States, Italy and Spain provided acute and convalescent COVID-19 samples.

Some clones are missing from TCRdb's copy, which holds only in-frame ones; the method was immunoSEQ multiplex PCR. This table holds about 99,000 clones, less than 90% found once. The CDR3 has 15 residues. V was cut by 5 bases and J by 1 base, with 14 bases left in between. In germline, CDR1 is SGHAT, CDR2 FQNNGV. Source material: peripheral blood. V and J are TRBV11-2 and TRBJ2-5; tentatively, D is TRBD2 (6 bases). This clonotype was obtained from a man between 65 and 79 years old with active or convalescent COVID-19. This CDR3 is CASSPRRTIQETQYF. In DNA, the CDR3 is TGTGCCAGCAGCCCAAGGAGGACTATCCAAGAGACCCAGTACTTC.